This passage covers 19 T cell receptor beta chains from one sample sequenced in a study of cytomegalovirus exposure and HLA in healthy donors. The primer mix had 60 Vbeta and 13 Jbeta primers. Sequenced by immunoSEQ multiplex PCR; TCRdb stores in-frame clones only, minus some. Here the sample spans over 150,000 clones, around 79% being singletons. The sample taken for sequencing was PBMCs. These TCRs come from a man younger than 30 in good health and CMV-seronegative.

This clone has only a few counts. The genes are TRBV11-2 and TRBJ1-2, with a tentative D call TRBD1 (6 bases). CDR1 is SGHAT, CDR2 FQNNGV, per germline. V lost 1 base, J lost 6 bases, and 21 bases lay in between. The CDR3 runs 17 residues. CDR3: CASSLVLGTSAFNGYTF. CDR3 nucleotides: TGTGCCAGCAGCTTAGTTCTAGGGACATCGGCCTTTAATGGCTACACCTTC.

V usage is TRBV27 and J usage is TRBJ2-1; TRBD1 might be the D (6 bases). CDR1 is MNHEY, CDR2 SMNVEV, per germline (reference sequence). Trimming shortened V by 2 bases and J by 7 bases, and 6 bases separated the two germline ends. The CDR3 sequence is 12 residues long. The DNA of the CDR3 is TGTGCCAGCAGTTTACAGGGGAATGAGCAGTTCTTC. This gives the protein CASSLQGNEQFF.

This clone was detected a few times. The gene calls are TRBV11-2 and TRBJ1-2, with TRBD1 identical over 7 bases. CDR3 size: 15 residues. The V segment lost 6 bases and the J segment 1 base; nucleotides outside the gene matches: 8. The V gene's germline CDR1 is SGHAT and CDR2 FQNNGV. The CDR3 is CASRQIGQDNYGYTF. The CDR3 DNA reads TGTGCCAGCAGGCAGATTGGACAGGATAACTATGGCTACACCTTC.

A remark on this clone: Germline and junction disagree at one end, which may indicate a read error. The rearrangement joins TRBV5-6 to TRBJ2-7; D is uncertain. This CDR3 is 12 amino acids long. Germline V gives CDR1 SGHDT, CDR2 YYEEEE. CDR3: CASSPQTADVNF. The CDR3 nucleotides read TGTGCCAGCAGCCCTCAAACTGCCGATGTGAACTTC.

This chain uses TRBV2 with TRBJ1-4, with D hard to call. Germline V gene lookup returns CDR1 SNHLY and CDR2 FYNNEI. V was clipped by 5 bases and J by 4 bases, with 17 bases between them. This CDR3 is 16 amino acids long. The CDR3 reads CASSYDARRLNEKLFF. CDR3 nucleotide sequence: TGTGCCAGCAGTTACGACGCCCGCCGACTTAATGAAAAACTGTTTTTT.

V and J are TRBV2 and TRBJ1-2; D gene unclear. Trimming stripped 1 base from V and 0 bases from J, with 12 bases between. Germline V gene sequence: CDR1 SNHLY, CDR2 FYNNEI. CDR3 length: 16 residues. The DNA of the CDR3 is TGTGCCAGCAGTGAAGTCGGTGGCGGAGCTAACTATGGCTACACCTTC. It encodes CASSEVGGGANYGYTF.

J is TRBJ1-1 and V is TRBV19; no firm D call. CDR1 LNHDA and CDR2 SQIVND come from the germline V gene (reference sequence). The ends were cut back, 5 bases at V and 6 bases at J, with 13 bases in the middle. The CDR3 contains 13 residues. For the CDR3, the DNA is TGTGCCAGTAGTGTTGACGTGGAGGCTGAAGCTTTCTTT. Translation: CASSVDVEAEAFF.

This chain connects TRBV6-5 to TRBJ2-7; D possibly corresponds to TRBD1 (5 bases). Trimming removed 2 bases at V and 3 bases at J, with 14 bases between. CDR3 length equals 15 residues. Germline assignment: CDR1 MNHEY and CDR2 SVGAGI. CDR3 sequence reads: CASSYAQGAVYEQYF. In DNA form, the CDR3 reads TGTGCCAGCAGTTACGCACAAGGGGCCGTCTACGAGCAGTACTTC.

The chain employs TRBV7-9 and TRBJ2-3; 14 bases are shared with TRBD2. The V gene end was trimmed by 3 bases and the J gene end by 3 bases; junction bases not matched to a gene: 5. Looked up from germline, CDR1 is SEHNR and CDR2 is FQNEAQ (reference sequence). The CDR3 has 17 amino acids. CDR3 in amino acids: CASSLTSGGAWTDTQYF. CDR3 nucleotides: TGTGCCAGCAGCTTGACTAGCGGGGGGGCTTGGACAGATACGCAGTATTTT.

The chain employs TRBV4-1 and TRBJ1-3, with 8 bases that match TRBD1. The CDR3 consists of 16 residues. Trimming cost V 1 base and J 4 bases; bases outside gene matches: 6. Germline assignment: CDR1 MGHRA and CDR2 YSYEKL. The CDR3 spells CASSQGNGQGGNTIYF. CDR3 sequence (DNA): TGCGCCAGCAGCCAAGGGAACGGACAGGGAGGAAACACCATATATTTT.

A word on this clone: Other nucleotide sequences in the sample specify the same CDR3. V gene TRBV28 combines with J gene TRBJ1-2; tentative D call: TRBD1 (5 bases). The CDR3 consists of 12 residues. Germline V gene lookup returns CDR1 MDHEN and CDR2 SYDVKM. The V end was cut by 2 bases, the J end by 5 bases, with 6 bases between. The CDR3 DNA reads as TGTGCCAGCAGTTTAGGGGGGTATGGCTACACCTTC. This sequence encodes CASSLGGYGYTF.

This chain uses TRBV4-3 with TRBJ2-5, with TRBD2 matching 12 bases. Looked up from germline, CDR1 is LGHNA and CDR2 is YSLEER. This CDR3 is 16 amino acids long. After removal of 3 bases from V and 5 bases from J, the junction contained 7 bases not matched to a gene. CDR3 sequence reads: CASSQLLAGGEETQYF. CDR3 DNA sequence: TGCGCCAGCAGCCAGCTACTAGCGGGGGGCGAGGAGACCCAGTACTTC.

As for this clone: The junction does not match germline at one end; this may be a read error. The chain carries TRBV11-1 and TRBJ2-6; tentatively, D is TRBD1 (6 bases). Germline V lookup: CDR1 SGHAT, CDR2 FQDESV (reference sequence). This CDR3 region has 17 residues. The CDR3 region is CASSLPRQASGANGLTF. DNA of the CDR3: TGTGCCAGCAGCTTACCAAGACAGGCCTCTGGGGCCAACGGCCTGACTTTC.

This clone has a single count. This sequence joins TRBV5-5 and TRBJ2-7; the D gene is possibly TRBD2 (6 bases). The CDR3 has 15 residues. V was pared by 4 bases and J by 2 bases, with 16 bases between. Germline values: CDR1 SGHKS, CDR2 YYEKEE (reference sequence). CDR3 sequence reads: CASSPRRPSAYEQYF. CDR3 nucleotides: TGTGCCAGCAGCCCAAGGCGCCCTAGCGCCTACGAGCAGTACTTC.

On this clone: A read error may account for a junction end that differs from germline. This chain connects TRBV5-1 to TRBJ1-5, with a possible D match to TRBD1 (5 bases). The length of the CDR3 is 16 residues. CDR1 SGHRS and CDR2 YFSETQ come from the germline V gene. In DNA form, the CDR3 reads TGCGCTAGCAGCTTGGGGCCGGAACAGGGCAATCAGCCCCAGCATTTT. Translation gives CASSLGPEQGNQPQHF.

The genes are TRBV13 and TRBJ2-7, with a tentative D call TRBD2 (7 bases). The CDR3 spans 15 residues. V dropped 4 bases and J dropped 1 base, with 14 bases sitting between them. CDR1 and CDR2 from the germline V gene are PRHDT and FYEKMQ (reference sequence). The CDR3 DNA reads TGTGCCAGCAGCTGGAGGGGGGGGAAATCCTACGAGCAGTACTTC. This encodes CASSWRGGKSYEQYF.

The chain has TRBV9 and TRBJ1-3, with a tentative D call TRBD1 (6 bases). The CDR3 consists of 19 residues. V was pared by 3 bases and J by 0 bases, with 22 bases between. CDR1 and CDR2 (germline): SGDLS, YYNGEE. CDR3 in amino acids: CASSAHQWTANPSGNTIYF. The CDR3 DNA reads TGTGCCAGCAGCGCCCATCAATGGACAGCGAACCCCTCTGGAAACACCATATATTTT.

For the CDR3, the DNA is TGCGCCAGCAGCCCAAAGCTTATTCACTACGAGCAGTACTTC. This translates into CASSPKLIHYEQYF. J is TRBJ2-7 and V is TRBV5-1; D gene uncertain. Germline CDR1 reads SGHRS; CDR2 reads YFSETQ. V was clipped by 4 bases and J by 3 bases, with 14 bases between them. This CDR3 is built from 14 residues. Supplemented by reference TRBV5-1 and TRBJ2-7, the full variable domain reads KAGVTQTPRYLIKTRGQQVTLSCSPISGHRSVSWYQQTPGQGLQFLFEYFSETQRNKGNFPGRFSGRQFSNSRSEMNVSTLELGDSALYLCASSPKLIHYEQYFGPGTRLTVT.

The chain carries TRBV7-6 and TRBJ2-5; 8 bases line up with TRBD2. From germline, CDR1 is SGHVS and CDR2 FNYEAQ. This CDR3 has 12 amino acids. V gave up 5 bases and J gave up 5 bases; unmatched junction bases: 1. CDR3 bases: TGTGCCAGCAGCCGGGGGGGGGAGACCCAGTACTTC. This codes for CASSRGGETQYF.